This T cell receptor beta chain was documented in a study of T cell repertoires in cytomegalovirus infection. On the study more broadly: Public TCR beta signatures were indicative of both CMV infection and a matching HLA type.

Study findings and constraints: CMV-specific HLA-C-restricted TCR beta clonotypes dominated the ex vivo response. CMV carriers with the relevant HLA were identified by cumulative public TCR beta family frequency.

Trimming took off 6 bases at V and 0 bases at J, with 15 bases between the two ends. The CDR3 runs 15 residues. TCRdb itself ran the reads through MiXCR, one entry per CDR3 protein. The sample contains 450,000 to 650,000 distinct CDR3 sequences, more than 20% of which appear only once. This clonotype was found a few times. The target antigen is unknown. The V and J genes are TRBV12-3 or TRBV12-4 and TRBJ2-7, with a tentative D call TRBD2 (5 bases). This receptor was identified in a human donor in good health (CMV status not recorded). Some clones in this sample may be carry-over from other donors' samples. Source material: PBMCs. The CDR3 DNA reads as TGTGCCAGCAGCCGCGGGCTTACATCCTCCTACGAGCAGTACTTC. Protein: CASSRGLTSSYEQYF.